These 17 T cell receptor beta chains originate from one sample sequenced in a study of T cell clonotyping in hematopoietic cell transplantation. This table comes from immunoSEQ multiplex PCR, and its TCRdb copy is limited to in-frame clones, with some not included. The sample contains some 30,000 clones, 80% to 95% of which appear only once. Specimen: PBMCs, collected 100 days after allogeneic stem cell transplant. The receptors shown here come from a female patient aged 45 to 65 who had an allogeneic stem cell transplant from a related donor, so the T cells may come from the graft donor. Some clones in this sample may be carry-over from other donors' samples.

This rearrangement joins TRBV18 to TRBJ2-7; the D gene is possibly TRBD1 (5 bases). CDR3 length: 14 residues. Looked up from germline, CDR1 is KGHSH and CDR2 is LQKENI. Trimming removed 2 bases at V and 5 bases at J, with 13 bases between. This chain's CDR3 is CASSPRQGDNEQYF. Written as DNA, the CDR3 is TGTGCCAGCTCACCAAGGCAGGGTGACAACGAGCAGTACTTC.

CDR3 residues: CASTPVGSGYTF. CDR3 DNA: TGTGCCAGCACCCCCGTCGGCAGTGGCTACACCTTC. This chain joins TRBV2 and TRBJ1-2, with D uncertain. The V end was cut by 7 bases, the J end by 7 bases, with 13 bases between. The CDR3 is 12 residues long. CDR1 and CDR2 from the germline V gene are SNHLY and FYNNEI.

The CDR3 spells CASSLEGQRHNYGYTF. Here the CDR3 DNA reads TGTGCCAGCAGCTTAGAGGGGCAGAGGCATAACTATGGCTACACCTTC. The rearrangement joins TRBV11-2 to TRBJ1-2, with a tentative D call TRBD1 (5 bases). V lost 0 bases and J 1 base, leaving 12 bases between the germline ends. CDR3 length equals 16 residues. The germline V gene has CDR1 SGHAT and CDR2 FQNNGV.

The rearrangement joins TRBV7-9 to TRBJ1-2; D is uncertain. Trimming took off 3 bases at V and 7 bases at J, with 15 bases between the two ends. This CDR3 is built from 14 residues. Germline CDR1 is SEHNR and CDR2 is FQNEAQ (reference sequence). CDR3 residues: CASSFLSDSSGYTF. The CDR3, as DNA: TGTGCCAGCAGCTTCCTGTCCGACTCTAGTGGCTACACCTTC.

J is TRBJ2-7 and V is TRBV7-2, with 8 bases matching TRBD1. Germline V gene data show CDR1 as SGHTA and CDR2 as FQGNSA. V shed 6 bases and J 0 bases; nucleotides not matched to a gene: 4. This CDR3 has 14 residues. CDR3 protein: CASRPGTGSYEQYF. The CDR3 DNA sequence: TGTGCCAGCAGGCCCGGGACAGGCTCCTACGAGCAGTACTTC. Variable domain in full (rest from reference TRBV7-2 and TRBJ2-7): GAGVSQSPSNKVTEKGKDVELRCDPISGHTALYWYRQSLGQGLEFLIYFQGNSAPDKSGLPSDRFSAERTGGSVSTLTIQRTQQEDSAVYLCASRPGTGSYEQYFGPGTRLTVT.

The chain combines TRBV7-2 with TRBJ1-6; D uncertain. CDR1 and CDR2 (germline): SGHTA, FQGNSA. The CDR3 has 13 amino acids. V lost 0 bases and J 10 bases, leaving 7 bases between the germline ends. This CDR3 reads CASSLAIRSPLHF. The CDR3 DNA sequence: TGTGCCAGCAGCTTAGCGATTCGATCACCCCTCCACTTT.

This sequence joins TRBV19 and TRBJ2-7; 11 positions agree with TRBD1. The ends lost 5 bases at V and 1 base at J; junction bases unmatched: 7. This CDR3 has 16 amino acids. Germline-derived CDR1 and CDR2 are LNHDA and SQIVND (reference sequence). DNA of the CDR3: TGTGCCAGTAGTGAGCAGGGACAGGGGGGATCCTACGAGCAGTACTTC. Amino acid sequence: CASSEQGQGGSYEQYF. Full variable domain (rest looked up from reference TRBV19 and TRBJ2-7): DGGITQSPKYLFRKEGQNVTLSCEQNLNHDAMYWYRQDPGQGLRLIYYSQIVNDFQKGDIAEGYSVSREKKESFPLTVTSAQKNPTAFYLCASSEQGQGGSYEQYFGPGTRLTVT.

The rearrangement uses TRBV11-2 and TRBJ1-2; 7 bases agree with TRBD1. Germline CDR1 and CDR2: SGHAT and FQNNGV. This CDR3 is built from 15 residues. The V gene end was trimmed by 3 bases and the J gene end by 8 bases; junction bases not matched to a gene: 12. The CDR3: CASSLGLVGGWGYTF. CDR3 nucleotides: TGTGCCAGCAGCTTGGGGCTTGTAGGGGGCTGGGGCTACACCTTC.

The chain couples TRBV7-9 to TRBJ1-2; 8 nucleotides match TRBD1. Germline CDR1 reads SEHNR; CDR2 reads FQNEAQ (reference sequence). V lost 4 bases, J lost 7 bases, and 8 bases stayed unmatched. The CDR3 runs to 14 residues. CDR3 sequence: CASSSQGAGGGYTF. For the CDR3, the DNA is TGTGCCAGCAGCTCTCAGGGGGCAGGGGGTGGCTACACCTTC. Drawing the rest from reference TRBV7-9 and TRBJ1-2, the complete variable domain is DTGVSQNPRHKITKRGQNVTFRCDPISEHNRLYWYRQTLGQGPEFLTYFQNEAQLEKSRLLSDRFSAERPKGSFSTLEIQRTEQGDSAMYLCASSSQGAGGGYTFGSGTRLTVV.

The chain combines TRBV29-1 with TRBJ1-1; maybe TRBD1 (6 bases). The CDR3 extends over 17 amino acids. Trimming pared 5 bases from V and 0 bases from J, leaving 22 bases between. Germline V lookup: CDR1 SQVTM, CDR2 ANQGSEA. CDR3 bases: TGCAGCGTTTGGAAGAGGCCAGGGGCGATGGTGAACACTGAAGCTTTCTTT. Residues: CSVWKRPGAMVNTEAFF.

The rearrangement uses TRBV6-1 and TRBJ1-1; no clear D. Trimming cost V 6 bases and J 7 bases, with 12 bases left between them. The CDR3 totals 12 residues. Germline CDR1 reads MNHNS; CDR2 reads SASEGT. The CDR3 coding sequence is TGTGCCAGCAGCCCCGGTTGGGATGAAGCTTTCTTT. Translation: CASSPGWDEAFF.

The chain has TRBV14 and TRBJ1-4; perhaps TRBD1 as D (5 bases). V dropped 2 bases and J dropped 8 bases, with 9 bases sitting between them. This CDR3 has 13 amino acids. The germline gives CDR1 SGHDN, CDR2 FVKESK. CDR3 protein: CASSQRGREKLFF. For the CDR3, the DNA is TGTGCCAGCAGCCAACGGGGGAGGGAAAAACTGTTTTTT. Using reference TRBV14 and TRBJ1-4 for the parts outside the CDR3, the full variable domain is EAGVTQFPSHSVIEKGQTVTLRCDPISGHDNLYWYRRVMGKEIKFLLHFVKESKQDESGMPNNRFLAERTGGTYSTLKVQPAELEDSGVYFCASSQRGREKLFFGSGTQLSVL.

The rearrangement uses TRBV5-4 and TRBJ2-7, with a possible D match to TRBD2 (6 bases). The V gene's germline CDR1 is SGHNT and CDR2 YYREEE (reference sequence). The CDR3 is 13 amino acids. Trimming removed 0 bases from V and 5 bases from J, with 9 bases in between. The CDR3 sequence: CASSLAGGDEQYF. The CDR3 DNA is TGTGCCAGCAGCTTGGCCGGCGGGGACGAGCAGTACTTC.

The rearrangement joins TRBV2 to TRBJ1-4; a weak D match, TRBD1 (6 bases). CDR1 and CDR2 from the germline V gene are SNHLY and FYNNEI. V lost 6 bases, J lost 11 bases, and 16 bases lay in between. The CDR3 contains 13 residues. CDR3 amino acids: CASRPQQGGKLFF. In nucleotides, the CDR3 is TGTGCCAGCAGGCCCCAACAGGGAGGGAAACTGTTTTTT.

The CDR3 DNA follows: TGTGCCAGCAGCGTAGCCGGGCCGTACAATGAGCAGTTCTTC. It encodes CASSVAGPYNEQFF. The V and J genes are TRBV9 and TRBJ2-1, with D unclear. The CDR3 is made up of 14 amino acids. Germline CDR1 SGDLS, CDR2 YYNGEE. Trimming cost V 0 bases and J 4 bases, with 8 bases left between them.

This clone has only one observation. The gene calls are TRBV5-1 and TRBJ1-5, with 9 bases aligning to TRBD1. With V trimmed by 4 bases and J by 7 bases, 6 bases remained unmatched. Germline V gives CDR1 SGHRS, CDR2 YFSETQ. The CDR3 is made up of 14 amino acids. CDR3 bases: TGCGCCAGCAGCACCCGACAGGGGGAGCAGCCCCAGCATTTT. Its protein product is CASSTRQGEQPQHF. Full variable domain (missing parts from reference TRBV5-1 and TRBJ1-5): KAGVTQTPRYLIKTRGQQVTLSCSPISGHRSVSWYQQTPGQGLQFLFEYFSETQRNKGNFPGRFSGRQFSNSRSEMNVSTLELGDSALYLCASSTRQGEQPQHFGDGTRLSIL.

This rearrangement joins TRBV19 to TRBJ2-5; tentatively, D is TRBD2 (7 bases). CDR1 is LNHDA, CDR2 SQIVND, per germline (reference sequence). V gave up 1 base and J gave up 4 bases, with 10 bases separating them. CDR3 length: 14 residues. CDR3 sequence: CASSIGGGGETQYF. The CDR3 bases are TGTGCCAGTAGTATAGGAGGGGGGGGAGAGACCCAGTACTTC.